This paragraph reports one TCR beta chain. This specimen comes from a study of cytomegalovirus exposure and HLA in healthy donors. This CDR3 comprises 12 residues. The germline V and J ends were trimmed by 4 bases and 1 base, with 8 bases remaining between them. The V gene's germline CDR1 is SQVTM and CDR2 ANQGSEA. The PCR was carried out with 60 Vbeta primers and 13 Jbeta primers. The protocol was immunoSEQ multiplex PCR, while the TCRdb copy is restricted to in-frame clones and leaves out a portion. This sample has 120,000 to 150,000 clones, with approximately 79% found just once. The TCR sequence derives from a female donor in good health and CMV-seronegative. The V and J genes are TRBV29-1 and TRBJ2-7; a possible D gene is TRBD1 (6 bases). Sequenced sample: PBMCs. CDR3 region: CSVGDNSYEQYF. Here the CDR3 DNA reads TGCAGCGTTGGGGACAATTCCTACGAGCAGTACTTC.